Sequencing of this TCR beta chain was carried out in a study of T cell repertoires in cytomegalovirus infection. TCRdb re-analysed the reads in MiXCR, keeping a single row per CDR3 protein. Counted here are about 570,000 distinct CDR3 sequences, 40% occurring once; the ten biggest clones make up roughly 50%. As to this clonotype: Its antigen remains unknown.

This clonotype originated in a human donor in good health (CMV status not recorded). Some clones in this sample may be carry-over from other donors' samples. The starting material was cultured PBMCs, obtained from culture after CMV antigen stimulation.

The CDR3: CASSFRDRDTGELFF. CDR3 bases: TGTGCCAGCAGCTTCCGGGACAGAGACACCGGGGAGCTGTTTTTT. The chain links TRBV7-8 to TRBJ2-2; the match to TRBD1 covers 7 bases. The germline CDR1 and CDR2 sequences are SGHVS and FQNEAQ. The V segment lost 3 bases and the J segment 3 bases; nucleotides outside the gene matches: 4. The CDR3 is 15 amino acids. Supplemented by reference TRBV7-8 and TRBJ2-2, the full variable domain reads GAGVSQSPRYKVAKRGQDVALRCDPISGHVSLFWYQQALGQGPEFLTYFQNEAQLDKSGLPSDRFFAERPEGSVSTLKIQRTQQEDSAVYLCASSFRDRDTGELFFGEGSRLTVL.